This T cell receptor (beta chain) originates from a study of T-cell memory formation after mild COVID-19. Study-wide context: There were largely donor-specific TCR clusters. Study findings and constraints: Clones contracting over day 15 to 85 were CD4/CD8 balanced, with later expanders leaning CD4+. The main location of contracting CD4+ clones was CM and EM, and that of contracting CD8+ clones was EMRA.

This clonotype was seen a handful of times. What it recognizes is unknown. The CDR3 is made up of 16 amino acids. The germline gives CDR1 SGHKS, CDR2 YYEKEE (reference sequence). Trimming cost V 2 bases and J 4 bases, with 18 bases left between them. Using constant-segment primers, 5'RACE produced TCR alpha and TCR beta cDNA libraries carrying sample barcodes and UMIs. TCRdb itself ran the 5' RACE reads through MiXCR, one entry per CDR3 protein. Altogether hundreds of thousands of distinct CDR3 sequences are present, roughly 8% being singletons, with the ten largest covering about 22%. The receptor was isolated from a young man who had mild COVID-19 (a few samples of this study predate the infection). Cell type and time point are not known. V gene TRBV5-5 combines with J gene TRBJ1-1, with D uncertain. The sample was PBMCs or a T cell subset sorted from them (not recorded which). In DNA, the CDR3 is TGTGCCAGCAGCTTCCGGGGTGACCGGCTCCCCACTGAAGCTTTCTTT. Protein: CASSFRGDRLPTEAFF.